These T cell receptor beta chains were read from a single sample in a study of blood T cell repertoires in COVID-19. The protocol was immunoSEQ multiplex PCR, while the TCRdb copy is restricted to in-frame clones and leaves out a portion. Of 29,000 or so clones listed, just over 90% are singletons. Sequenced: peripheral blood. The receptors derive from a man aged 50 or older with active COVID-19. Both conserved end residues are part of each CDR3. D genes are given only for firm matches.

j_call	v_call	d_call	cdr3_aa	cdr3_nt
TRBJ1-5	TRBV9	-	CASSVQDSNQPQHF	TGTGCCAGCAGCGTACAGGATAGCAATCAGCCCCAGCATTTT
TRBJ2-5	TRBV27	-	CASSLQGVETQYF	TGTGCCAGCAGTTTACAAGGGGTAGAGACCCAGTACTTC
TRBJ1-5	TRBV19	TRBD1	CASTMLGTGSQPQHF	TGTGCCAGTACCATGTTAGGGACAGGGAGTCAGCCCCAGCATTTT
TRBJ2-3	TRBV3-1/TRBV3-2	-	CASTGGDTQYF	TGTGCCAGCACCGGGGGTGATACGCAGTATTTT
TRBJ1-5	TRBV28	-	CASSTGNSNQPQHF	TGTGCCAGCAGTACCGGGAATAGCAATCAGCCCCAGCATTTT
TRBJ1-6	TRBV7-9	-	CASSSGGGSLGSPLHF	TGTGCCAGCAGCTCCGGGGGGGGATCTTTAGGGTCACCCCTCCACTTT
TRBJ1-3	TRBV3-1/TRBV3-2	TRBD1	CASSHDRAGNTIYF	TGTGCCAGCAGCCACGACAGGGCTGGAAACACCATATATTTT
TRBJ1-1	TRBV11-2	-	CASSSSLLNTEAFF	TGTGCCAGCAGCTCCTCCCTGTTGAACACTGAAGCTTTCTTT
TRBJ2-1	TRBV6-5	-	CASSRGQPNYNEQFF	TGTGCCAGCAGCCGCGGACAGCCTAATTACAATGAGCAGTTCTTC
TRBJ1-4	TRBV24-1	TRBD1	CATSDLGGTGGDEKLFF	TGTGCCACCAGTGATTTGGGAGGGACAGGGGGGGATGAAAAACTGTTTTTT
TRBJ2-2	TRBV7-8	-	CASRTRLLTRTSPYSTGELFF	TGTGCCAGCAGAACAAGGCTACTAACTCGCACGAGCCCATATTCCACCGGGGAGCTGTTTTTT
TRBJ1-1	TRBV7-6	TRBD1	CASSGQTGENTEAFF	TGTGCCAGCAGCGGTCAGACAGGGGAAAACACTGAAGCTTTCTTT
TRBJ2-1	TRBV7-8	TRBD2	CASSLGLPKEQFF	TGTGCCAGCAGCCTGGGACTACCCAAGGAGCAGTTCTTC
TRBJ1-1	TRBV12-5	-	CASGPDWGPMNTEAFF	TGTGCTAGTGGGCCTGATTGGGGCCCAATGAACACTGAAGCTTTCTTT
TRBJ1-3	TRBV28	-	CASSFLGSRHTIYF	TGTGCCAGCAGTTTTTTGGGCAGTCGGCACACCATATATTTT
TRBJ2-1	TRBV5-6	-	CASIFGAGSYNEQFF	TGTGCCAGCATCTTTGGCGCGGGATCCTACAATGAGCAGTTCTTC